This T cell receptor (beta chain) was retrieved from a study of T cells after yellow fever vaccination. The study, taken as a whole, reports: After the booster, approximately 95% of CD4 and about 90% of CD8 primary-response clones were re-detected.

Germline CDR1 is SGHAT and CDR2 is FQDESV (reference sequence). V was clipped by 2 bases and J by 1 base; unmatched bases: 13. This CDR3 region has 18 residues. With regard to this clonotype: Its specificity is not known.

They built TCR cDNA with 5'RACE template switching, a step that put in a universal primer site and UMIs. TCRdb reprocessed the 5' RACE reads with MiXCR, giving one entry per CDR3 protein. The table has around 500,000 distinct CDR3 sequences, roughly a fifth seen once. The starting material was PBMCs, obtained about 21 days after the first yellow fever vaccination. This chain uses TRBV11-1 with TRBJ2-5; 7 positions match TRBD1. This receptor was identified in a man younger than 35 who received the YFV17D yellow fever vaccine. CDR3: CASSLFEVSDRVQETQYF. In nucleotides, the CDR3 is TGTGCCAGCAGCTTATTCGAAGTCAGCGACAGGGTCCAAGAGACCCAGTACTTC.